The source of this TCR beta chain is a study of blood T cell repertoires in COVID-19. About the research overall: COVID-19 samples, acute and convalescent, were from the United States, Italy and Spain. PBMCs, B-cell-depleted T cells, or T cells were the source of the cDNA or gDNA that made up the material.

This clone has a single count. The V gene's germline CDR1 is LNHDA and CDR2 SQIVND (reference sequence). J lost 5 bases, V lost 4 bases, and 7 bases had no gene match. This CDR3 has 15 residues. Study processing details: Amplification of reference gene primers provided the estimated nucleated cell counts. Here immunoSEQ multiplex PCR was the method, and the copy in TCRdb shows in-frame clones only, minus some. V, J and clone size are taken as reported in that table, and D and trimming were inferred from the DNA itself. The sample includes approximately 75,000 clones, over 65% of them seen just once. The sequenced material came from peripheral blood. The V and J genes are TRBV19 and TRBJ2-5; 10 nucleotides line up with TRBD1. This TCR was recovered from a human donor with acute or convalescent COVID-19. The donor label of this sample is uncertain. The CDR3 loop reads CASSTRTGGGETQYF. Written as DNA, the CDR3 is TGTGCCAGTAGTACCCGGACAGGGGGAGGCGAGACCCAGTACTTC.